Listed here is a single TCR beta chain. Germline-derived CDR1 and CDR2 are SNHLY and FYNNEI. V was pared by 4 bases and J by 5 bases, with 7 bases of the junction left unmatched. The CDR3 totals 14 residues. The record originates from a study of blood T cell repertoires in COVID-19. Produced via immunoSEQ multiplex PCR; TCRdb's table is partial and in-frame only. This table holds approximately 250,000 clones, approximately 89% found once. Allocation to cohorts depended on clinical history reported by the participants. V usage is TRBV2 and J usage is TRBJ1-1; TRBD1 matches at 7 bases. The clonotype originates from a woman aged 40 to 49 with acute COVID-19. Sequencing input: PBMCs or T cells enriched from blood (not recorded which). CDR3 sequence (DNA): TGTGCCAGCAGTGTCGGACAGGAGATAACTGAAGCTTTCTTT. It is translated as CASSVGQEITEAFF.